These 32 T cell receptor beta chains were all obtained from the same sample, sequenced in a study of control samples from healthy donors and cancer patients. TCRdb's table, derived via immunoSEQ multiplex PCR, lists solely in-frame clones and lacks some. Here the sample spans some 130,000 clones, about 92% being singletons. The sequenced sample consisted of PBMCs. These receptors were obtained from a man aged 50-59 years with head and neck cancer.

This chain links TRBV10-3 with TRBJ2-5; D may be TRBD2 (6 bases). V lost 2 bases, J lost 7 bases, and 26 bases lay in between. The CDR3 sequence is 18 residues long. Germline CDR1 and CDR2: ENHRY and SYGVKD. CDR3 region: CAISEVGRGGLFAGTQYF. The CDR3 DNA sequence: TGTGCCATCAGTGAGGTGGGGCGGGGCGGCCTTTTTGCGGGGACCCAGTACTTC.

The V call is TRBV29-1, the J call TRBJ2-5; D unclear. The CDR3 is made up of 10 amino acids. V dropped 7 bases and J dropped 2 bases, with 5 bases sitting between them. The germline CDR1 and CDR2 sequences are SQVTM and ANQGSEA. The CDR3 sequence: CSARQETQYF. In nucleotides, the CDR3 is TGCAGCGCCCGACAAGAGACCCAGTACTTC.

This rearrangement joins TRBV30 to TRBJ1-1, with TRBD1 matching over 7 bases. Germline trimming cut 3 bases from V and 1 base from J; bases unmatched to any gene: 2. The CDR3 loop spans 13 amino acids. The germline gives CDR1 GTSNPN, CDR2 SVGIG (reference sequence). The CDR3 here is CAWSEGANTEAFF. As DNA, the CDR3 is TGTGCCTGGAGCGAGGGGGCGAACACTGAAGCTTTCTTT. Looking up the rest from reference TRBV30 and TRBJ1-1 gives the full variable domain: SQTIHQWPATLVQPVGSPLSLECTVEGTSNPNLYWYRQAAGRGLQLLFYSVGIGQISSEVPQNLSASRPQDRQFILSSKKLLLSDSGFYLCAWSEGANTEAFFGQGTRLTVV.

This chain connects TRBV5-6 to TRBJ2-4; the match to TRBD1 covers 7 bases. The germline V gene has CDR1 SGHDT and CDR2 YYEEEE. This CDR3 has 14 amino acids. The V segment lost 3 bases and the J segment 8 bases; nucleotides outside the gene matches: 8. CDR3: CASSSTGTPDIQYF. For the CDR3, the DNA is TGTGCCAGCAGCTCGACAGGGACCCCGGACATTCAGTACTTC.

V is TRBV6-5 and J is TRBJ1-6; the D gene is possibly TRBD1 (5 bases). Germline loops: CDR1 MNHEY, CDR2 SVGAGI. CDR3 length: 14 residues. V lost 4 bases to trimming and J lost 7 bases, with 11 bases between them. CDR3 protein: CASSLRQPNSPLHF. The CDR3 DNA is TGTGCCAGCAGTTTAAGACAGCCCAATTCACCCCTCCACTTT.

This chain connects TRBV18 to TRBJ2-3; TRBD2 agrees at 10 bases. Germline loops: CDR1 KGHSH, CDR2 LQKENI. The CDR3 is made up of 15 amino acids. Germline trimming cut 6 bases from V and 2 bases from J; bases unmatched to any gene: 5. CDR3 DNA: TGTGCCAGCTCCCTTAGCGGGGGGCTCACAGATACGCAGTATTTT. Translation: CASSLSGGLTDTQYF. Using reference TRBV18 and TRBJ2-3 for the parts outside the CDR3, the full variable domain is NAGVMQNPRHLVRRRGQEARLRCSPMKGHSHVYWYRQLPEEGLKFMVYLQKENIIDESGMPKERFSAEFPKEGPSILRIQQVVRGDSAAYFCASSLSGGLTDTQYFGPGTRLTVL.

Only one count was recorded for this clone. V is TRBV5-1 and J is TRBJ2-3; D is possibly TRBD1 or TRBD2 (6 bases each). CDR3 length: 14 residues. V was shortened by 1 base and J by 9 bases, with 15 bases between the two germline ends. The V gene's germline CDR1 is SGHRS and CDR2 YFSETQ. CDR3 sequence (DNA): TGCGCCAGCAGCTTGACGGGGGCGGATATCACGCAGTATTTT. Its protein product is CASSLTGADITQYF.

The V and J genes are TRBV12-3 or TRBV12-4 and TRBJ2-3; D gene unclear. The CDR3 is 12 amino acids. Trimming took 6 bases from V and 5 from J, leaving 9 bases between them. Here the CDR3 reads CASRPRLDTQYF. The CDR3 DNA sequence: TGTGCCAGCAGGCCTCGACTAGATACGCAGTATTTT.

The DNA for the CDR3 is TGTGCCAGCAGCTTGGTTAAGTACACTGAAGCTTTCTTT. Translating it yields CASSLVKYTEAFF. The rearrangement uses TRBV5-8 and TRBJ1-1; D is uncertain. The germline CDR1 and CDR2 sequences are SGHTS and YDEGEE. This CDR3 contains 13 residues. Deletions cut 0 bases from V and 3 bases from J, with 6 bases between.

The chain links TRBV30 to TRBJ2-2; a weak D match, TRBD2 (7 bases). Germline CDR1 reads GTSNPN; CDR2 reads SVGIG (reference sequence). V lost 4 bases and J lost 5, with 17 bases in between. The length of the CDR3 is 15 residues. The DNA for the CDR3 is TGTGCCTGGAATCCGGGGGGCGTAGGAACCGGGGAGCTGTTTTTT. It encodes CAWNPGGVGTGELFF.

The chain employs TRBV7-2 and TRBJ1-5; perhaps TRBD1 as D (5 bases). The CDR3 length is 16 residues. The germline V gene encodes CDR1 SGHTA and CDR2 FQGNSA. Trimming took 5 bases from V and 2 from J, leaving 16 bases between them. The CDR3 DNA reads TGTGCCAGCAGCACAAGCGGGGGGGTCCGCAATCAGCCCCAGCATTTT. It codes for CASSTSGGVRNQPQHF.

The chain is built from TRBV10-3 and TRBJ1-6, with 8 bases aligning to TRBD1. Per germline, CDR1 ENHRY and CDR2 SYGVKD. V was pared by 0 bases and J by 6 bases, with 7 bases of the junction left unmatched. The CDR3 spans 17 residues. CDR3 residues: CAISESGQGASNSPLHF. DNA for the CDR3: TGTGCCATCAGTGAGTCCGGGCAGGGGGCCTCTAATTCACCCCTCCACTTT.

The rearrangement links TRBV11-3 to TRBJ2-7; D is ambiguous. The CDR3 runs 9 residues. V dropped 8 bases and J dropped 7 bases, with 6 bases sitting between them. The germline V gene has CDR1 SGHNT and CDR2 YENEEA. The CDR3 nucleotides are TGTGCCAGCCTGGGGGAGCAGTACTTC. This codes for CASLGEQYF.

The V and J genes are TRBV11-2 and TRBJ1-3, with 7 bases that match TRBD1. CDR1 and CDR2 from the germline V gene are SGHAT and FQNNGV. The CDR3 sequence is 15 residues long. V lost 5 bases and J lost 2; bases outside the gene matches: 6. The CDR3 loop reads CASSLHQGAGNTIYF. CDR3 nucleotides: TGTGCCAGCAGCCTTCACCAGGGGGCTGGAAACACCATATATTTT.

J is TRBJ1-2 and V is TRBV3-1 (or the pseudogene TRBV3-2); D gene uncertain. The V gene lost 3 bases and the J gene lost 1 base, with 15 bases spanning the gap. Per the germline V gene, CDR1 is LGHDT and CDR2 is YNNKEL (reference sequence). The CDR3 consists of 16 residues. In nucleotides, the CDR3 is TGTGCCAGCAGCCACCAACAGCCACGATTTAACTATGGCTACACCTTC. It translates to CASSHQQPRFNYGYTF.

The chain combines TRBV6-2 or TRBV6-3 with TRBJ1-1; D possibly corresponds to TRBD1 (5 bases). From germline, CDR1 is MNHEY and CDR2 SVGEGT. The CDR3 has 14 amino acids. V lost 2 bases and J 0 bases, leaving 7 bases between the germline ends. The CDR3 coding sequence is TGTGCCAGCAGTTACGTGGGACTGAACACTGAAGCTTTCTTT. The encoded protein is CASSYVGLNTEAFF.

The V call is TRBV5-5, the J call TRBJ1-2, with 7 bases fitting TRBD1. CDR1 is SGHKS and CDR2 is YYEKEE in the germline V gene (reference sequence). After removal of 5 bases from V and 2 bases from J, the junction contained 3 bases not matched to a gene. The CDR3 totals 13 residues. As DNA, the CDR3 is TGTGCCAGCAGACTGACAGGGAACTATGGCTACACCTTC. This encodes CASRLTGNYGYTF.

The chain is built from TRBV2 and TRBJ1-1; D remains unclear. The germline V and J ends were trimmed by 4 bases and 3 bases, with 12 bases remaining between them. The CDR3 length is 14 residues. Germline V gene sequence: CDR1 SNHLY, CDR2 FYNNEI. CDR3 residues: CASSALAGDTEAFF. The CDR3, as DNA: TGTGCCAGCAGTGCCCTGGCCGGGGACACTGAAGCTTTCTTT.

V is TRBV5-1 and J is TRBJ2-7; the D gene is possibly TRBD2 (5 bases). V was pared by 3 bases and J by 2 bases, with 18 bases between. This CDR3 spans 16 amino acids. The germline CDR1 and CDR2 sequences are SGHRS and YFSETQ. CDR3 protein: CASSSEASSGTYEQYF. CDR3 in DNA: TGCGCCAGCAGCTCGGAGGCCTCGAGCGGAACCTACGAGCAGTACTTC. The full variable domain, in which reference TRBV5-1 and TRBJ2-7 provide the parts outside the CDR3, is KAGVTQTPRYLIKTRGQQVTLSCSPISGHRSVSWYQQTPGQGLQFLFEYFSETQRNKGNFPGRFSGRQFSNSRSEMNVSTLELGDSALYLCASSSEASSGTYEQYFGPGTRLTVT.

The V call is TRBV12-3 or TRBV12-4, the J call TRBJ1-5, with a possible D match to TRBD1 (5 bases). Trimming cost V 4 bases and J 9 bases, with 13 bases left between them. The length of the CDR3 is 13 residues. The CDR3 nucleotides read TGTGCCAGCAGTTCAGGGTCCTCCCTGCCCCAGCATTTT. Translated, it gives CASSSGSSLPQHF.

The CDR3 reads CAIHISNEAFF. DNA for the CDR3: TGTGCCATTCACATCAGTAATGAAGCTTTCTTT. The chain uses TRBV19 and TRBJ1-1; D not resolved. The CDR3 extends over 11 amino acids. Germline V gene data show CDR1 as LNHDA and CDR2 as SQIVND (reference sequence). V was pared by 10 bases and J by 7 bases, with 13 bases between.

The chain joins TRBV2 to TRBJ1-1, with a possible D match to TRBD1 (5 bases). V lost 6 bases to trimming and J lost 1 base, with 12 bases between them. Germline CDR1 is SNHLY and CDR2 is FYNNEI. The CDR3 contains 14 residues. CDR3 coding DNA: TGTGCCAGCAGGGGGGGTTGGGCGAACACTGAAGCTTTCTTT. Its translation: CASRGGWANTEAFF.

The genes are TRBV7-8 and TRBJ1-1, with no clear D. This CDR3 spans 14 amino acids. Germline V lookup: CDR1 SGHVS, CDR2 FQNEAQ. Trimming left V 5 bases short and J 0 bases short, with 10 bases between. The CDR3 spells CASSGVTLNTEAFF. The CDR3 DNA reads as TGTGCCAGCAGCGGGGTTACACTGAACACTGAAGCTTTCTTT.

The chain is built from TRBV7-2 and TRBJ2-6; D is ambiguous. CDR1 is SGHTA, CDR2 FQGNSA, per germline. Trimming removed 5 bases at V and 4 bases at J, with 9 bases between. The CDR3 extends over 14 amino acids. CDR3 coding DNA: TGTGCCAGCAGCCTAATGATAGGGGCCAACGTCCTGACTTTC. Translating gives CASSLMIGANVLTF. The full variable domain, completed using reference TRBV7-2 and TRBJ2-6, is GAGVSQSPSNKVTEKGKDVELRCDPISGHTALYWYRQSLGQGLEFLIYFQGNSAPDKSGLPSDRFSAERTGGSVSTLTIQRTQQEDSAVYLCASSLMIGANVLTFGAGSRLTVL.

This chain connects TRBV7-9 to TRBJ2-7; TRBD1 matches 8 bases. Trimming took 5 bases from V and 6 from J; bases not matched to a gene: 9. From germline, CDR1 is SEHNR and CDR2 FQNEAQ (reference sequence). The CDR3 is 14 amino acids. The CDR3 loop reads CASSNPGTGFEQYF. The DNA for the CDR3 is TGTGCCAGCAGCAACCCCGGGACAGGTTTCGAGCAGTACTTC.

This clone was observed a few times. The V gene is TRBV6-6, the J gene TRBJ2-5; D call uncertain. Trimming removed 5 bases at V and 2 bases at J, with 9 bases between. CDR1 is MNHNY, CDR2 SVGAGI, per germline (reference sequence). CDR3 length: 13 amino acids. CDR3 nucleotide sequence: TGTGCCAGCAGTACGCAGGAGCAAGAGACCCAGTACTTC. It yields the protein CASSTQEQETQYF.

This chain uses TRBV5-1 with TRBJ2-7; 10 bases are a match to TRBD1. V lost 2 bases, J lost 7 bases, and 15 bases stayed unmatched. The CDR3 spans 17 residues. The V gene's germline CDR1 is SGHRS and CDR2 YFSETQ. CDR3 bases: TGCGCCAGCAGCTTTAGGGGTCCGGGACAGGGGCAAGGTGAGCAGTACTTC. Amino acids: CASSFRGPGQGQGEQYF.

The rearrangement uses TRBV4-1 and TRBJ2-5; TRBD2 agrees at 9 bases. The length of the CDR3 is 14 residues. In germline, CDR1 is MGHRA, CDR2 YSYEKL. J was trimmed by 5 bases and V by 4 bases; bases with no gene match: 5. CDR3 residues: CASSRGLAAETQYF. The CDR3 nucleotides read TGCGCCAGCAGCCGGGGACTAGCAGCGGAGACCCAGTACTTC.

A single count supports this clone. CDR3 sequence reads: CASSLAGTNTEAFF. CDR3 nucleotide sequence: TGTGCCAGCAGCTTAGCCGGGACGAACACTGAAGCTTTCTTT. V and J are TRBV7-2 and TRBJ1-1; the D gene is possibly TRBD1 (5 bases). Trimming stripped 0 bases from V and 1 base from J, with 6 bases between. The CDR3 totals 14 residues. Germline CDR1 reads SGHTA; CDR2 reads FQGNSA.

The chain combines TRBV19 with TRBJ1-2; TRBD1 is a possible D gene (5 bases). The CDR3 runs 13 residues. V shed 3 bases and J shed 4 bases, with 9 bases lying between them. In germline, CDR1 is LNHDA, CDR2 SQIVND (reference sequence). CDR3 nucleotides: TGTGCCAGTAGTATTGGGGGTACCTATGGCTACACCTTC. The encoded protein is CASSIGGTYGYTF.

The V call is TRBV5-6, the J call TRBJ2-5; a weak D match, TRBD2 (7 bases). The CDR3 is 18 residues long. V gave up 4 bases and J gave up 5 bases, with 27 bases separating them. The germline V gene has CDR1 SGHDT and CDR2 YYEEEE. The CDR3 spells CASSIYWGAGARGETQYF. Written as DNA, the CDR3 is TGTGCCAGCAGCATCTACTGGGGGGCGGGGGCCCGAGGGGAGACCCAGTACTTC.

The chain employs TRBV30 and TRBJ1-5; unclear D gene. Deletions cut 2 bases from V and 0 bases from J, with 5 bases between. This CDR3 spans 13 amino acids. Germline loops: CDR1 GTSNPN, CDR2 SVGIG (reference sequence). In nucleotides, the CDR3 is TGTGCCTGGAGTACATATAGCAATCAGCCCCAGCATTTT. This encodes CAWSTYSNQPQHF.